Detailed here is one TCR beta chain. Its antigen is currently unknown. The data derive from a study of shared clonotypes between healthy human individuals. Donation came from healthy HIV-negative adults that had no recent acute infections or vaccinations. The V end lost 0 bases, the J end lost 0 bases, and 11 bases lay between the germline ends. Germline lookup yields CDR1 SQVTM and CDR2 ANQGSEA. This CDR3 has 15 amino acids. Overall study findings and caveats: Only blood samples were collected, and tissue repertoires likely differ.

Assay used: immunoSEQ multiplex PCR; TCRdb lists only in-frame clones, some missing. The sample comprises around 1.4 million clones, 98% of which are singletons, and roughly 0.35% rests with the top ten. The clonotype was recovered from a man in his thirties or forties in good health. Sample: naive CD4+ T cells sorted from blood. Subset given: CD45RA+ positively selected. This sequence joins TRBV29-1 and TRBJ1-2, with D maybe TRBD1 (5 bases). The CDR3 DNA is TGCAGCGTTGAAGATCCCAGAGGGGCTAACTATGGCTACACCTTC. Protein: CSVEDPRGANYGYTF.